These 2 T cell receptor beta chains were all obtained from the same sample, sequenced in a study of cytomegalovirus exposure and HLA in healthy donors. This table comes from immunoSEQ multiplex PCR, and its TCRdb copy is limited to in-frame clones, with some not included. The sample has approximately 280,000 clones, roughly 90% seen once; the top ten hold about 0.99%. What was sequenced was PBMCs. Every receptor here comes from a young woman in good health and CMV-seronegative.

This chain links TRBV19 with TRBJ2-7; TRBD2 agrees at 7 bases. Germline V gene data show CDR1 as LNHDA and CDR2 as SQIVND (reference sequence). With V trimmed by 6 bases and J by 6 bases, 5 bases remained unmatched. The length of the CDR3 is 12 residues. CDR3 bases: TGTGCCAGTAGCCTATGGGGGGGCGAGCAGTACTTC. Protein product: CASSLWGGEQYF.

The chain combines TRBV25-1 with TRBJ2-5, with D possibly TRBD1 on 7 matching bases. In germline, CDR1 is MGHDK, CDR2 SYGVNS. The CDR3 extends over 14 amino acids. The V end was cut by 2 bases, the J end by 1 base, with 8 bases between. The CDR3 DNA follows: TGTGCCAGCAGTGAACAGGGGGGCCAAGAGACCCAGTACTTC. It specifies CASSEQGGQETQYF. Using reference TRBV25-1 and TRBJ2-5 for the parts outside the CDR3, the full variable domain is EADIYQTPRYLVIGTGKKITLECSQTMGHDKMYWYQQDPGMELHLIHYSYGVNSTEKGDLSSESTVSRIRTEHFPLTLESARPSHTSQYLCASSEQGGQETQYFGPGTRLLVL.